These T cell receptor beta chains were read from a single sample in a study of T-cell reconstitution after alpha-beta-depleted transplantation in children. TCRdb fed the PCR reads into MiXCR, producing one record per CDR3 protein. Among about 490,000 distinct CDR3 sequences listed, roughly a tenth were seen once. The sample in question was PBMCs, obtained before TCRalphabeta/CD19-depleted stem cell transplant. These receptors all come from a child younger than 10 with inherited bone marrow failure, due to receive a stem cell transplant. The CDR3 runs from the conserved cysteine through the conserved F or W. The order of the fields is CDR3 length, J gene, V gene, D gene, clone size, CDR3 protein, CDR3 DNA. D genes are given only for firm matches. The size of a clone is reported for some rows only, either as once, few or many, or as a class for expanded clones.

15 | TRBJ1-3 | TRBV5-5 | NA | many | CASSFRRDSGNTIYF | TGTGCCAGCAGCTTCAGGCGGGACTCTGGAAACACCATATATTTT
15 | TRBJ2-2 | TRBV19 | TRBD2 | few | CASSIGAGVSGELFF | TGTGCCAGTAGTATTGGGGCGGGGGTGTCCGGGGAGCTGTTTTTT
17 | TRBJ2-6 | TRBV19 | NA | few | CASNEFLLSSGANVLTF | TGTGCCAGTAATGAGTTCCTCCTCTCCTCTGGGGCCAACGTCCTGACTTTC
15 | TRBJ2-3 | TRBV7-2 | NA | many | CASSLSKGISDTQYF | TGTGCCAGCAGCTTATCTAAGGGGATTTCAGATACGCAGTATTTT
16 | TRBJ2-1 | TRBV20-1 | NA | many | CSARDQMGISYNEQFF | TGCAGTGCTAGAGATCAAATGGGAATCTCCTACAATGAGCAGTTCTTC
18 | TRBJ2-1 | TRBV2 | NA | NA | CAISFRVGGARFGNEQFF | TGTGCCATCAGTTTCCGAGTGGGGGGAGCGCGTTTTGGGAATGAGCAGTTCTTC
14 | TRBJ2-7 | TRBV30 | TRBD2 | NA | CAWSPASGIYEQYF | TGTGCCTGGAGTCCCGCTAGCGGGATTTACGAGCAGTACTTC
14 | TRBJ1-4 | TRBV12-3/TRBV12-4 | NA | many | CASSLWVTNEKLFF | TGTGCCAGCAGTTTATGGGTAACTAATGAAAAACTGTTTTTT
13 | TRBJ2-7 | TRBV3-1 | NA | many | CASSQGRAYEQYF | TGTGCCAGCAGCCAAGGCAGGGCGTACGAGCAGTACTTC
15 | TRBJ2-7 | TRBV3-1 | TRBD1 | many | CASSPTDRGPYEQYF | TGTGCCAGCAGCCCAACTGACAGGGGACCCTACGAGCAGTACTTC
15 | TRBJ2-7 | TRBV4-1 | TRBD2 | many | CASSLASSGSYEQYF | TGCGCCAGCAGCCTTGCTTCTAGCGGGAGCTACGAGCAGTACTTC
15 | TRBJ2-5 | TRBV12-3/TRBV12-4 | NA | many | CASSFSGGRLETQYF | TGTGCCAGCAGTTTCTCTGGGGGTAGGTTGGAGACCCAGTACTTC
14 | TRBJ2-7 | TRBV9 | TRBD2 | NA | CASSTGLGAYEQYF | TGTGCCAGCAGCACGGGACTAGGGGCCTACGAGCAGTACTTC
13 | TRBJ2-7 | TRBV20-1 | TRBD2 | many | CSAGEREWHEQYF | TGCAGTGCTGGCGAGCGGGAGTGGCACGAGCAGTACTTC
15 | TRBJ2-1 | TRBV20-1 | TRBD1 | many | CSARDPGQGHNEQFF | TGCAGTGCTAGAGACCCGGGACAGGGCCACAATGAGCAGTTCTTC
11 | TRBJ2-5 | TRBV30 | NA | NA | CAWSGLATQYF | TGTGCCTGGAGCGGCTTGGCGACCCAGTACTTC
14 | TRBJ2-7 | TRBV7-9 | TRBD2 | many | CASSLGLADYEQYF | TGTGCCAGCAGCTTGGGACTAGCGGACTACGAGCAGTACTTC
15 | TRBJ2-2 | TRBV6-4 | TRBD1 | NA | CASSETDRGAGELFF | TGTGCCAGCAGTGAGACCGACAGGGGAGCCGGGGAGCTGTTTTTT
15 | TRBJ2-1 | TRBV10-2 | NA | many | CASSDAEGGYNEQFF | TGCGCCAGCAGTGACGCGGAGGGGGGATACAATGAGCAGTTCTTC
15 | TRBJ2-7 | TRBV7-2 | NA | many | CASSLSPASSYEQYF | TGTGCCAGCAGCTTATCTCCGGCTAGTTCCTACGAGCAGTACTTC
13 | TRBJ1-1 | TRBV20-1 | NA | few | CSASGQVNTEAFF | TGCAGTGCTAGCGGGCAGGTGAACACTGAAGCTTTCTTT
14 | TRBJ2-3 | TRBV15 | TRBD2 | NA | CATSRVRGGVTQYF | TGTGCCACCAGCAGAGTCCGGGGAGGGGTTACGCAGTATTTT
13 | TRBJ1-1 | TRBV10-3 | NA | few | CAISERQNTEAFF | TGTGCCATCAGTGAAAGACAGAACACTGAAGCTTTCTTT
15 | TRBJ2-4 | TRBV7-6 | NA | many | CASSLRPGLENIQYF | TGTGCCAGCAGCTTACGCCCGGGGTTAGAAAACATTCAGTACTTC
16 | TRBJ2-2 | TRBV5-1 | TRBD1 | many | CASSERTGGNTGELFF | TGCGCCAGCAGCGAGCGGACAGGGGGGAACACCGGGGAGCTGTTTTTT
15 | TRBJ1-2 | TRBV12-3/TRBV12-4 | TRBD1 | few | CASSLMQGVGYGYTF | TGTGCCAGCAGTTTAATGCAGGGGGTAGGCTATGGCTACACCTTC
14 | TRBJ1-3 | TRBV4-3 | NA | many | CASSQLPTGNTIYF | TGCGCCAGCAGCCAGCTACCTACGGGAAACACCATATATTTT
13 | TRBJ2-1 | TRBV11-2 | TRBD2 | few | CASKRETYNEQFF | TGTGCCAGCAAGCGGGAGACGTACAATGAGCAGTTCTTC
13 | TRBJ2-7 | TRBV27 | TRBD1 | many | CASSLDRGLEQYF | TGTGCCAGCAGTTTAGACAGGGGGCTCGAGCAGTACTTC
13 | TRBJ1-1 | TRBV15 | NA | NA | CATTKSMNTEAFF | TGTGCCACTACGAAGTCGATGAACACTGAAGCTTTCTTT
13 | TRBJ1-2 | TRBV14 | NA | many | CASSQATVYGYTF | TGTGCCAGCAGCCAAGCAACGGTCTATGGCTACACCTTC
15 | TRBJ1-3 | TRBV12-3/TRBV12-4 | NA | many | CASTKDGASGNTIYF | TGTGCCAGCACCAAAGACGGAGCCTCTGGAAACACCATATATTTT
15 | TRBJ1-2 | TRBV7-9 | TRBD1 | many | CASRPPGQGPYGYTF | TGTGCCAGCAGGCCTCCGGGACAGGGTCCCTATGGCTACACCTTC
19 | TRBJ2-7 | TRBV4-3 | NA | many | CASSQVEHTAGTFFYEQYF | TGCGCCAGCAGCCAAGTAGAGCATACGGCAGGGACCTTTTTCTACGAGCAGTACTTC
15 | TRBJ1-6 | TRBV4-1 | NA | NA | CASSQAEGLYSPLHF | TGCGCCAGCAGCCAAGCGGAGGGACTGTATTCACCCCTCCACTTT
15 | TRBJ2-7 | TRBV2 | TRBD2 | once | CATLVAGRATYEQYF | TGTGCCACCCTAGTAGCCGGGAGGGCCACCTACGAGCAGTACTTC
17 | TRBJ2-1 | TRBV7-2 | TRBD2 | few | CASSLIAGVGIYNEQFF | TGTGCCAGCAGCTTAATAGCGGGAGTCGGTATTTACAATGAGCAGTTCTTC
14 | TRBJ2-7 | TRBV12-3/TRBV12-4 | TRBD2 | many | CASSPSGSLSEQYF | TGTGCCAGCAGTCCTAGCGGGAGTTTGTCCGAGCAGTACTTC
14 | TRBJ2-1 | TRBV20-1 | NA | many | CSARDPGSDNEQFF | TGCAGTGCTAGAGATCCCGGGAGCGACAATGAGCAGTTCTTC
14 | TRBJ2-3 | TRBV6-2/TRBV6-3 | NA | few | CASSSPFGVDTQYF | TGTGCCAGCAGTTCTCCCTTTGGGGTGGATACGCAGTATTTT
14 | TRBJ1-5 | TRBV7-6 | NA | many | CASSREDWNQPQHF | TGTGCCAGCAGCCGGGAGGATTGGAATCAGCCCCAGCATTTT
15 | TRBJ2-1 | TRBV9 | NA | many | CASSVDVALEAEQFF | TGTGCCAGCAGCGTAGACGTAGCGCTGGAGGCTGAGCAGTTCTTC
16 | TRBJ2-1 | TRBV5-1 | NA | NA | CASSLMVGGSYNEQFF | TGCGCCAGCAGCTTGATGGTTGGGGGCTCCTACAATGAGCAGTTCTTC
15 | TRBJ1-5 | TRBV19 | NA | NA | CASSIDHYSNQPQHF | TGTGCCAGTAGTATAGACCATTATAGCAATCAGCCCCAGCATTTT
17 | TRBJ2-5 | TRBV20-1 | NA | many | CSARALASGLIEETQYF | TGCAGTGCTAGAGCTCTAGCGAGTGGTTTAATTGAAGAGACCCAGTACTTC
15 | TRBJ2-1 | TRBV20-1 | NA | few | CSANSRYSSYNEQFF | TGCAGTGCTAATAGCCGATATAGCTCCTACAATGAGCAGTTCTTC
15 | TRBJ2-7 | TRBV5-4 | NA | few | CASSLVLGFTYEQYF | TGTGCCAGCAGCTTAGTCTTGGGCTTCACCTACGAGCAGTACTTC
17 | TRBJ2-1 | TRBV24-1 | NA | NA | CATSDPYPRGADNEQFF | TGTGCCACCAGTGATCCCTACCCCAGGGGGGCCGACAATGAGCAGTTCTTC
13 | TRBJ2-5 | TRBV6-5 | NA | many | CASSYHGQETQYF | TGTGCCAGCAGTTACCACGGCCAAGAGACCCAGTACTTC
17 | TRBJ2-5 | TRBV7-2 | TRBD2 | few | CASRRRGTSGTQETQYF | TGTGCCAGCAGAAGACGGGGGACTAGCGGGACCCAAGAGACCCAGTACTTC
15 | TRBJ2-3 | TRBV7-2 | NA | many | CASSLRGYATDTQYF | TGTGCCAGCAGCCTAAGAGGCTACGCCACAGATACGCAGTATTTT
13 | TRBJ1-3 | TRBV7-9 | NA | NA | CASRSSSGNTIYF | TGTGCCAGCAGGAGTTCATCGGGGAACACCATATATTTT
16 | TRBJ2-7 | TRBV19 | TRBD2 | NA | CASSASGTSGTYEQYF | TGTGCCAGTAGTGCCTCCGGGACTAGCGGGACCTACGAGCAGTACTTC
11 | TRBJ2-7 | TRBV27 | NA | many | CASSSRYEQYF | TGTGCCAGCAGTTCGCGATACGAGCAGTACTTC
14 | TRBJ2-7 | TRBV7-2 | TRBD2 | many | CASSFNRAGGEQYF | TGTGCCAGCAGCTTCAATCGGGCGGGGGGGGAGCAGTACTTC